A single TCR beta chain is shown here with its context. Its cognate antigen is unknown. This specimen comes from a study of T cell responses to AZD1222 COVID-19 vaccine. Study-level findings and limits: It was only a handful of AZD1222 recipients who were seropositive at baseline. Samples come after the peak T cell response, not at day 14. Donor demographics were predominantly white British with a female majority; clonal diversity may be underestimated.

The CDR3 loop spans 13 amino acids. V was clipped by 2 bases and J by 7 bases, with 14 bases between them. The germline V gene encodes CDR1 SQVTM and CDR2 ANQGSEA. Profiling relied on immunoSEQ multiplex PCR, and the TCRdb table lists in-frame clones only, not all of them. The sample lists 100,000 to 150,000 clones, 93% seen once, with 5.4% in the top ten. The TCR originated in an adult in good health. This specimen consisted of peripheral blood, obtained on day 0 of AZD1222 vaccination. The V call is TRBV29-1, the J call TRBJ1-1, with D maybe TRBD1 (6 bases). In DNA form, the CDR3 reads TGCAGCGTTGAAAGGGGGAGGGGCAGTGAAGCTTTCTTT. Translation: CSVERGRGSEAFF.